Here is one TCR beta chain with its context. Generated by immunoSEQ multiplex PCR, the TCRdb table keeps only in-frame clones and is missing some. This repertoire shows about 39,000 clones, around 94% found once; its top ten account for less than 2%. V lost 3 bases, J lost 2 bases, and 1 base stayed unmatched. Germline CDR1 reads SGHAT; CDR2 reads FQDESV (reference sequence). This CDR3 has 14 amino acids. The sample belongs to a study of T cell changes during pregnancy in multiple sclerosis. The rearrangement links TRBV11-1 to TRBJ2-4; 7 bases line up with TRBD1. This TCR was recovered from a female donor with multiple sclerosis, enrolled in a pregnancy study. The sequencing here drew on peripheral blood, taken in the third trimester of pregnancy. CDR3 bases: TGTGCCAGCAGCTTGACAGGGCCCAAAAACATTCAGTACTTC. It yields the protein CASSLTGPKNIQYF.